This T cell receptor beta chain was found in a study of control samples from healthy donors and cancer patients. The protocol was immunoSEQ multiplex PCR, while the TCRdb copy is restricted to in-frame clones and leaves out a portion. The table includes more than 50,000 clones, approximately 95% detected once. Trimming left V 0 bases short and J 0 bases short, with 6 bases between. The CDR3 extends over 14 amino acids. In germline, CDR1 is GTSNPN, CDR2 SVGIG (reference sequence). The gene calls are TRBV30 and TRBJ1-3; no clear D. The receptor was isolated from a woman between 18 and 29 years old in good health. Sample: blood. The CDR3 DNA follows: TGTGCCTGGAGTGTTCAGTCCTCTGGAAACACCATATATTTT. It specifies CAWSVQSSGNTIYF.